The sequence of this T cell receptor (beta chain) was determined in a study of T cell repertoires in cytomegalovirus infection. Overall study: Indications of both CMV infection and matching HLA type were provided by public TCR beta signatures. Study findings and constraints: Carriers of CMV and the relevant HLA type were discriminated by public TCR beta frequency. Ex vivo responses were dominated by HLA-C-restricted CMV-specific TCR beta clonotypes.

Germline V gene lookup returns CDR1 MNHNY and CDR2 SVGAGI (reference sequence). The V and J ends lost 6 bases and 3 bases respectively, with 14 bases between them. CDR3 length: 14 amino acids. For this clonotype: Its antigen remains unidentified.

TCRdb re-called the reads through MiXCR, storing one row per CDR3 protein. The profile covers under 350,000 distinct CDR3 sequences, with 9% to 9.5% appearing a single time and about 4.5% taken by the ten largest. The clonotype comes from a human donor in good health (CMV status not recorded). Some clones in this sample may be carry-over from other donors' samples. The genes are TRBV6-6 and TRBJ2-5; D tentatively reads TRBD1 or TRBD2 (5 bases each). The source material was PBMCs. CDR3 sequence (DNA): TGTGCCAGCAGCCGCCGGGACGGAGAAGAGACCCAGTACTTC. Translation gives CASSRRDGEETQYF.